This note documents a single T cell receptor beta chain sequence. The sample originates from a study of tumor-infiltrating lymphocytes in localized non-small cell lung cancer. Background on the study: Resected tumor was paired with non-adjacent uninvolved lung from the same patient.

Some clones are missing from TCRdb's copy, which holds only in-frame ones; the method was immunoSEQ multiplex PCR. In the table there are roughly 5,800 clones, roughly 66% of which are singletons. CDR3 size: 15 residues. Germline CDR1 is MDHEN and CDR2 is SYDVKM. V lost 5 bases to trimming and J lost 7 bases, with 21 bases between them. Sequencing was performed on uninvolved lung tissue not adjacent to the tumor. This receptor was obtained from a human donor with non-small cell lung cancer. V and J are TRBV28 and TRBJ2-7; tentative D call: TRBD2 (6 bases). The CDR3 nucleotides read TGTGCCAGCAGTACCCCCGGGACTCCTTTTGAAGAGCAGTACTTC. Protein sequence: CASSTPGTPFEEQYF. Full variable domain (missing parts from reference TRBV28 and TRBJ2-7): DVKVTQSSRYLVKRTGEKVFLECVQDMDHENMFWYRQDPGLGLRLIYFSYDVKMKEKGDIPEGYSVSREKKERFSLILESASTNQTSMYLCASSTPGTPFEEQYFGPGTRLTVT.